These 15 T cell receptor beta chains were all obtained from the same sample, sequenced in a study of CD8+ T cells in alopecia areata. Extracted from the samples, RNA was reverse transcribed into cDNA to serve as the sequencing template. Libraries were prepared by immunoSEQ multiplex PCR; TCRdb keeps only in-frame clonotypes and omits some of them. This sample carries 150,000 to 200,000 clones, about three fifths of them seen once, and the ten largest clones take under 1.2%. The sample's treatment: oral pan-JAK inhibitor, 5-10 mg twice daily. The sequencing here drew on CD4+ T cells sorted from blood, taken at week 24, from a patient treated with tofacitinib. Receptors originate from a human donor with alopecia areata.

The genes are TRBV15 and TRBJ1-4; possibly TRBD1 for D (5 bases). Germline V gives CDR1 LNHNV, CDR2 YYDKDF (reference sequence). The CDR3 is 13 residues long. Trimming cost V 5 bases and J 7 bases, with 11 bases left between them. CDR3 protein: CATSWGSGEKLFF. CDR3 in DNA: TGTGCCACCAGCTGGGGCTCGGGTGAAAAACTGTTTTTT.

V usage is TRBV30 and J usage is TRBJ2-1; 9 nucleotides line up with TRBD1. The germline gives CDR1 GTSNPN, CDR2 SVGIG (reference sequence). The CDR3 totals 17 residues. With 1 base clipped from V and 4 bases from J, the junction kept 11 bases outside the gene matches. CDR3 residues: CAWSARVGQGTYNEQFF. Written as DNA, the CDR3 is TGTGCCTGGAGTGCAAGAGTGGGACAGGGAACTTACAATGAGCAGTTCTTC.

The chain recombines TRBV19 with TRBJ1-5; a weak D match, TRBD1 (6 bases). CDR3 length equals 16 residues. V lost 3 bases and J 2 bases, leaving 14 bases between the germline ends. The V gene's germline CDR1 is LNHDA and CDR2 SQIVND (reference sequence). In DNA form, the CDR3 reads TGTGCCAGTAGTATTTACAGGGTAGGTGGCAATCAGCCCCAGCATTTT. This encodes CASSIYRVGGNQPQHF.

The chain has TRBV6-5 and TRBJ2-3, with 7 bases matching TRBD2. The CDR3 length is 12 residues. Trimming cost V 6 bases and J 11 bases; bases outside gene matches: 8. Germline-derived CDR1 and CDR2 are MNHEY and SVGAGI. CDR3 sequence reads: CASSESGLMQYF. Written as DNA, the CDR3 is TGTGCCAGCAGCGAATCGGGACTAATGCAGTATTTT.

In its sample, this clone was seen a few times. This chain joins TRBV28 and TRBJ1-5; a possible D gene is TRBD1 (6 bases). Deletions cut 4 bases from V and 9 bases from J, with 10 bases between. The CDR3 contains 12 residues. CDR1 is MDHEN, CDR2 SYDVKM, per germline. CDR3: CASSSGGRPQHF. The CDR3 DNA is TGTGCCAGCAGTTCGGGGGGGCGGCCCCAGCATTTT.

The chain couples TRBV30 to TRBJ2-3; 8 nucleotides align to TRBD2. Germline CDR1 is GTSNPN and CDR2 is SVGIG (reference sequence). V was pared by 5 bases and J by 2 bases, with 9 bases of the junction left unmatched. CDR3 length equals 15 residues. The CDR3 reads CAWDREGRDTDTQYF. CDR3 in DNA: TGTGCCTGGGACCGGGAGGGGAGGGACACAGATACGCAGTATTTT.

This clone has ten or more counts. V gene TRBV27 combines with J gene TRBJ1-6, with 7 nucleotides matching TRBD1. Germline CDR1 MNHEY, CDR2 SMNVEV (reference sequence). CDR3 length: 15 amino acids. Germline trimming cut 6 bases from V and 5 bases from J; bases unmatched to any gene: 7. The CDR3: CASRIVTGHNSPLHF. CDR3 bases: TGTGCCAGCAGAATTGTGACAGGGCATAATTCACCCCTCCACTTT.

The table lists this clone with a few counts. The chain joins TRBV18 to TRBJ2-2; D ambiguous. This CDR3 is 13 amino acids long. Per germline, CDR1 KGHSH and CDR2 LQKENI. The V end lost 3 bases, the J end lost 6 bases, and 8 bases lay between the germline ends. CDR3 sequence: CASSPLVSGELFF. Written as DNA, the CDR3 is TGTGCCAGCTCACCTCTAGTCTCCGGGGAGCTGTTTTTT. The full variable domain, completed using reference TRBV18 and TRBJ2-2, is NAGVMQNPRHLVRRRGQEARLRCSPMKGHSHVYWYRQLPEEGLKFMVYLQKENIIDESGMPKERFSAEFPKEGPSILRIQQVVRGDSAAYFCASSPLVSGELFFGEGSRLTVL.

The chain joins TRBV27 to TRBJ2-7, with a weak D call TRBD1 (6 bases). CDR3 length: 15 residues. V was cut by 8 bases and J by 1 base, with 18 bases left in between. Germline CDR1 is MNHEY and CDR2 is SMNVEV (reference sequence). The CDR3 DNA follows: TGTGCCAGCCGCACCACCCGGGACACGTCCTACGAGCAGTACTTC. Its translation: CASRTTRDTSYEQYF.

This clone has only one observation. The CDR3 here is CASSGDRYTEAFF. CDR3 in DNA: TGTGCCAGCAGTGGTGACCGATACACTGAAGCTTTCTTT. This sequence joins TRBV6-1 and TRBJ1-1; D gene uncertain. The CDR3 is 13 residues long. V was clipped by 4 bases and J by 3 bases, with 9 bases between them. Germline V gene data show CDR1 as MNHNS and CDR2 as SASEGT.

This clone was seen a few times. The rearrangement uses TRBV30 and TRBJ1-5; D ambiguous. CDR3 length: 12 amino acids. V lost 2 bases to trimming and J lost 4 bases, with 6 bases between them. From germline, CDR1 is GTSNPN and CDR2 SVGIG (reference sequence). The CDR3 is CAWSRSNQPQHF. The DNA for the CDR3 is TGTGCCTGGAGTAGGAGTAATCAGCCCCAGCATTTT.

The V call is TRBV7-7, the J call TRBJ1-2; 10 bases map to TRBD1. Trimming took 3 bases from V and 2 from J; bases not matched to a gene: 15. Germline lookup yields CDR1 SSHAT and CDR2 FNYEAQ (reference sequence). The CDR3 length is 19 residues. The CDR3 reads CASSLVFRDRGDLNYGYTF. The CDR3 DNA reads as TGTGCCAGCAGCTTGGTCTTTCGGGACAGGGGCGATTTGAACTATGGCTACACCTTC.

The chain uses TRBV20-1 and TRBJ1-2; no clear D gene. Per germline, CDR1 DFQATT and CDR2 SNEGSKA (reference sequence). V was cut by 2 bases and J by 6 bases, with 7 bases left in between. The length of the CDR3 is 11 residues. CDR3 sequence reads: CSARPGDGYTF. The CDR3 DNA reads TGCAGTGCTAGACCCGGGGATGGCTACACCTTC.

The chain couples TRBV5-1 to TRBJ2-3, with 13 bases matching TRBD2. This CDR3 region has 17 residues. V was clipped by 3 bases and J by 4 bases; unmatched bases: 8. In germline, CDR1 is SGHRS, CDR2 YFSETQ. The CDR3 sequence: CASSSGLAGVAADTQYF. The CDR3 DNA reads TGCGCCAGCAGCTCCGGACTAGCGGGGGTTGCGGCAGATACGCAGTATTTT. Full variable domain (rest looked up from reference TRBV5-1 and TRBJ2-3): KAGVTQTPRYLIKTRGQQVTLSCSPISGHRSVSWYQQTPGQGLQFLFEYFSETQRNKGNFPGRFSGRQFSNSRSEMNVSTLELGDSALYLCASSSGLAGVAADTQYFGPGTRLTVL.

This clone was counted only a few times. The CDR3, as DNA: TGTGCCAGCAGGCGGACAGGGCAAGCTTTCTTT. Its translation: CASRRTGQAFF. V gene TRBV7-2 combines with J gene TRBJ1-1; the match to TRBD1 covers 8 bases. The trim removed 6 bases at V and 9 bases at J, leaving 3 bases unmatched. CDR1 is SGHTA and CDR2 is FQGNSA in the germline V gene. CDR3 length: 11 amino acids.